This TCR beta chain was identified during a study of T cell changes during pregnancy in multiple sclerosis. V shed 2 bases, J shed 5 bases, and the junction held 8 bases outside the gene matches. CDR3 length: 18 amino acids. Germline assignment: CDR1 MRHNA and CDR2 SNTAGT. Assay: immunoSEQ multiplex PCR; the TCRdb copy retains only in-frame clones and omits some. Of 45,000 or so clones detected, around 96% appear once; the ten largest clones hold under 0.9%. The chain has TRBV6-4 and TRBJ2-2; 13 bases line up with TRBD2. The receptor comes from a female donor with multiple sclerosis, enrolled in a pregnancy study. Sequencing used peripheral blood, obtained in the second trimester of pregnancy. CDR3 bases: TGTGCCAGCAGTGACCGGACTAGCGGGGGCCCGGGGACCGGGGAGCTGTTTTTT. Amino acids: CASSDRTSGGPGTGELFF.